The T cell receptor beta chain under discussion was sequenced for a study of radiation and T cells in renal cell carcinoma. For the study at large: Nephrectomy followed 15 Gy stereotactic body radiation by 4 weeks.

The germline gives CDR1 LNHDA, CDR2 SQIVND (reference sequence). The CDR3 loop spans 17 amino acids. The V and J ends lost 3 bases and 7 bases, in that order; junction bases with no gene match: 12. Time point specified: baseline pretreatment blood. Treatment indicated: 15 Gy SBRT to primary tumor, nephrectomy 4 weeks later. Serial blood draws occurred at baseline and 2 and 4 weeks post-SBRT. Clear cell pathology was present in this patient's renal cell carcinoma. The repertoire was sequenced with immunoSEQ multiplex PCR; TCRdb's copy has only in-frame clones and lacks some. The sample includes about 91,000 clones, about 79% of them seen just once.

The J gene is TRBJ1-4, the V gene TRBV19; TRBD1 agrees at 9 bases. The material was blood, obtained from a patient whose treatment included radiotherapy and nephrectomy. This clonotype was sampled from a man in his 60s with renal cell carcinoma. The CDR3 DNA reads TGTGCCAGTAGTATTTACTCAGGACAGGGGAAGGCTGAAAAACTGTTTTTT. This translates into CASSIYSGQGKAEKLFF.